The 18 T cell receptor beta chains reported below all come from one sample, sequenced in a study of CD8+ T cells in alopecia areata. Investigators isolated RNA and reverse transcribed it into cDNA to act as the sequencing template. Sequencing used immunoSEQ multiplex PCR; TCRdb keeps in-frame clones, though not all of them. Seen here are 250,000 to 350,000 clones, 60% observed once, and the top ten hold more than 0.85%. Treatment: oral pan-JAK inhibitor, 5-10 mg twice daily. This sample comprised CD4+ T cells sorted from blood, obtained at week 52, from a patient treated with tofacitinib. The receptor set was obtained from a human donor with alopecia areata.

The chain joins TRBV9 to TRBJ1-2; D might be TRBD1 (5 bases). Trimming took 2 bases from V and 1 from J, leaving 9 bases between them. The germline gives CDR1 SGDLS, CDR2 YYNGEE. CDR3 length: 14 residues. CDR3 in DNA: TGTGCCAGCAGCGTCAGTGGACATAACTATGGCTACACCTTC. This codes for CASSVSGHNYGYTF.

This chain's CDR3 is CASSAPRGGQVSYEQYF. CDR3 DNA: TGTGCCAGCAGCGCCCCCCGTGGGGGACAGGTTTCCTACGAGCAGTACTTC. J is TRBJ2-7 and V is TRBV11-1, with TRBD1 matching over 8 bases. V shed 5 bases, J shed 1 base, and the junction held 13 bases outside the gene matches. The germline V gene has CDR1 SGHAT and CDR2 FQDESV (reference sequence). The CDR3 contains 17 residues.

Here the CDR3 DNA reads TGTGCCTGGGTGGACAGATTGAACACTGAAGCTTTCTTT. Translated: CAWVDRLNTEAFF. V usage is TRBV30 and J usage is TRBJ1-1; possible D gene TRBD1, 6 bases. The CDR3 sequence is 13 residues long. Trimming left V 5 bases short and J 0 bases short, with 10 bases between. Germline V gene lookup returns CDR1 GTSNPN and CDR2 SVGIG (reference sequence).

This sequence joins TRBV27 and TRBJ1-1; TRBD1 agrees at 7 bases. This CDR3 is built from 14 residues. Germline CDR1 MNHEY, CDR2 SMNVEV (reference sequence). Trimming removed 5 bases from V and 4 bases from J; junction bases left unmatched: 7. CDR3 sequence reads: CASSPRQGSTEAFF. The DNA of the CDR3 is TGTGCCAGCAGTCCACGACAGGGAAGCACTGAAGCTTTCTTT.

This clone showed up just a few times. This chain uses TRBV20-1 with TRBJ1-2; D gene ambiguous. Germline V CDR1 and CDR2: DFQATT, SNEGSKA (reference sequence). This CDR3 contains 11 residues. Trimming pared 7 bases from V and 3 bases from J, leaving 9 bases between. The CDR3 region has the DNA TGCAGTGGAGGACGGGACTATGGCTACACCTTC. Translation: CSGGRDYGYTF.

The rearrangement joins TRBV5-6 to TRBJ1-1; weak D call: TRBD1 (6 bases). CDR1 is SGHDT, CDR2 YYEEEE, per germline. The V end lost 1 base, the J end lost 4 bases, and 14 bases lay between the germline ends. This CDR3 region has 15 residues. CDR3 residues: CASSLRGARGTEAFF. CDR3 coding DNA: TGTGCCAGCAGCTTGCGGGGGGCGAGGGGCACTGAAGCTTTCTTT.

The chain joins TRBV5-1 to TRBJ2-7; no reliable D call. This CDR3 contains 14 residues. Trimming cost V 0 bases and J 6 bases, with 13 bases left between them. Germline assignment: CDR1 SGHRS and CDR2 YFSETQ. Here the CDR3 DNA reads TGCGCCAGCAGCTTGGCATCGGGTGGCTCCGAGCAGTACTTC. This sequence encodes CASSLASGGSEQYF.

In DNA, the CDR3 is TGTGCCAGCAGCCGAACTAGCGGCGGGGATACGCAGTATTTT. Translated, it gives CASSRTSGGDTQYF. The rearrangement uses TRBV7-8 and TRBJ2-3; TRBD2 matches at 8 bases. Germline CDR1 is SGHVS and CDR2 is FQNEAQ. This CDR3 is 14 amino acids long. V was pared by 5 bases and J by 6 bases, with 7 bases of the junction left unmatched.

V is TRBV6-1 and J is TRBJ1-5; D may be TRBD1 (6 bases). The CDR3 totals 14 residues. Germline V lookup: CDR1 MNHNS, CDR2 SASEGT. Deletions cut 4 bases from V and 5 bases from J, with 12 bases between. CDR3 residues: CASSAGTQYQPQHF. DNA of the CDR3: TGTGCCAGCAGTGCCGGGACACAGTATCAGCCCCAGCATTTT.

V and J are TRBV29-1 and TRBJ2-7, with no clear D. Germline loops: CDR1 SQVTM, CDR2 ANQGSEA. This CDR3 has 13 amino acids. V lost 6 bases, J lost 9 bases, and 21 bases lay in between. The CDR3 region is CSVGSIVGAGQYF. In DNA form, the CDR3 reads TGCAGCGTCGGGTCAATAGTGGGTGCCGGGCAGTACTTC.

CDR3 region: CASSRMGELFF. The CDR3 region has the DNA TGTGCCAGCAGCCGAATGGGGGAGCTGTTTTTT. The chain is built from TRBV5-6 and TRBJ2-2; no firm D call. Germline lookup yields CDR1 SGHDT and CDR2 YYEEEE. Trimming shortened V by 4 bases and J by 8 bases, and 6 bases separated the two germline ends. The CDR3 contains 11 residues.

The chain couples TRBV7-6 to TRBJ1-2; the match to TRBD1 covers 7 bases. Per germline, CDR1 SGHVS and CDR2 FNYEAQ. V shed 4 bases and J 6 bases; nucleotides not matched to a gene: 5. The CDR3 extends over 13 amino acids. The CDR3 reads CASSSDRLDGYTF. The DNA for the CDR3 is TGTGCCAGCAGCTCGGACAGGTTAGATGGCTACACCTTC.

The chain employs TRBV6-5 and TRBJ2-7; 13 bases line up with TRBD2. After removal of 8 bases from V and 4 bases from J, the junction contained 2 bases not matched to a gene. Germline CDR1 MNHEY, CDR2 SVGAGI. The length of the CDR3 is 13 residues. CDR3 in DNA: TGTGCCAGCCTGGGACTAGCGGGGTACGAGCAGTACTTC. Translation gives CASLGLAGYEQYF.

J is TRBJ2-5 and V is TRBV6-5; 8 nucleotides agree with TRBD2. Germline assignment: CDR1 MNHEY and CDR2 SVGAGI. The V segment lost 4 bases and the J segment 7 bases; nucleotides outside the gene matches: 5. The CDR3 runs to 13 residues. In DNA, the CDR3 is TGTGCCAGCAGTTCCAGCGGGGGTCTGACCCAGTACTTC. Translation: CASSSSGGLTQYF.

The chain has TRBV5-1 and TRBJ2-2, with TRBD1 identical over 7 bases. The CDR3 length is 14 residues. Trimming cost V 4 bases and J 4 bases; bases outside gene matches: 4. Looked up from germline, CDR1 is SGHRS and CDR2 is YFSETQ. The CDR3 DNA follows: TGCGCCAGCAGCCCGACAGGGTTCACCGGGGAGCTGTTTTTT. Amino acid sequence: CASSPTGFTGELFF.

The table lists this clone with a few counts. In DNA form, the CDR3 reads TGCGCCAGCAGCAGAAACCAAGAGACCCAGTACTTC. This sequence encodes CASSRNQETQYF. The chain is built from TRBV5-1 and TRBJ2-5, with D unresolved. V gave up 4 bases and J gave up 0 bases, with 4 bases separating them. This CDR3 comprises 12 residues. Germline V gives CDR1 SGHRS, CDR2 YFSETQ. The whole variable domain, filled in from reference TRBV5-1 and TRBJ2-5, reads KAGVTQTPRYLIKTRGQQVTLSCSPISGHRSVSWYQQTPGQGLQFLFEYFSETQRNKGNFPGRFSGRQFSNSRSEMNVSTLELGDSALYLCASSRNQETQYFGPGTRLLVL.

This clone turned up a few times. The chain recombines TRBV29-1 with TRBJ2-5; D remains unclear. The CDR3 has 12 amino acids. The germline V gene encodes CDR1 SQVTM and CDR2 ANQGSEA. V lost 0 bases and J 7 bases, leaving 9 bases between the germline ends. The CDR3 region has the DNA TGCAGCGTTGAAGACCCACCGGGGACCCAGTACTTC. This codes for CSVEDPPGTQYF.

The chain couples TRBV18 to TRBJ1-6, with D unresolved. Germline values: CDR1 KGHSH, CDR2 LQKENI. V was clipped by 6 bases and J by 6 bases, with 15 bases between them. The CDR3 consists of 15 residues. The CDR3 reads CASSLKTELNSPLHF. CDR3 nucleotides: TGTGCCAGCTCGCTAAAGACGGAGCTTAATTCACCCCTCCACTTT.